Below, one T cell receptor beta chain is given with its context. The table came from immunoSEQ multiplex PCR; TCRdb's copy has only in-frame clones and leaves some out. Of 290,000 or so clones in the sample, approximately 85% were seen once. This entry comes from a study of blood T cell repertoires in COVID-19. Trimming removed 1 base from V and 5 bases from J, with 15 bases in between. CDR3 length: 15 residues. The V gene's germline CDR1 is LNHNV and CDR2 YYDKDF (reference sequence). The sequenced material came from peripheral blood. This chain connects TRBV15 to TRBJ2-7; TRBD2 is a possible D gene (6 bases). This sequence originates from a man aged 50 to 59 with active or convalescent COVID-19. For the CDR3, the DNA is TGTGCCACCAGCAGAGTGCGGGACGCGGGCCACGAGCAGTACTTC. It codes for CATSRVRDAGHEQYF.